The present T cell receptor beta chain was sequenced within a study of shared clonotypes between healthy human individuals. Points from the study as a whole: It was only blood that was sampled, and tissue repertoires likely differ.

As regards this clone: As yet, its antigen is unknown.

Assay used: immunoSEQ multiplex PCR; TCRdb lists only in-frame clones, some missing. The data contain approximately 2.5 million clones, 90% to 95% of them singletons. This CDR3 has 13 amino acids. Looked up from germline, CDR1 is MNHNS and CDR2 is SASEGT. V gave up 8 bases and J gave up 0 bases, with 8 bases separating them. Sequences were obtained from naive CD4+ T cells from PBMCs. Subset given: CD45RA+ positively selected. This sequence joins TRBV6-1 and TRBJ1-3; no reliable D call. The TCR originated in a man aged 18 to 35 in good health. Some clones in this sample may be carry-over from other donors' samples. This CDR3 reads CASGKLSGNTIYF. DNA for the CDR3: TGTGCCAGCGGGAAACTCTCTGGAAACACCATATATTTT.